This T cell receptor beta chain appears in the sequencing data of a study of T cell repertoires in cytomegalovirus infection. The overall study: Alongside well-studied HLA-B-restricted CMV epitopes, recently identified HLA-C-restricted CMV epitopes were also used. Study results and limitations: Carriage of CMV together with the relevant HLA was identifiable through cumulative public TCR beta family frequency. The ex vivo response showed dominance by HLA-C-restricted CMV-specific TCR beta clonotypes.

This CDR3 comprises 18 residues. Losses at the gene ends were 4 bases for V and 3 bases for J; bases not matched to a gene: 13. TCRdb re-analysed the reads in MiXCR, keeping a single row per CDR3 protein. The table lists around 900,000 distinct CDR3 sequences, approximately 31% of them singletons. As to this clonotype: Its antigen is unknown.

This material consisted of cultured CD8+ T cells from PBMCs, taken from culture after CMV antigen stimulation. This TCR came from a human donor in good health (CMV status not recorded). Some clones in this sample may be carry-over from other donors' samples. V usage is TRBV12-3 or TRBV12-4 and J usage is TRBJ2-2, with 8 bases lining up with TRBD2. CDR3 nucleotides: TGTGCCAGCAGTTACGATAGCGGGGCCCGCCGGGACACCGGGGAGCTGTTTTTT. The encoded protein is CASSYDSGARRDTGELFF.